This T cell receptor beta chain was documented in a study of blood T cells in healthy people across ages. For the second PCR, which ran for about 7 to 11 cycles, a sample-barcoded 5' primer and a J-beta primer mix were used. One entry per CDR3 protein, called by TCRdb with MiXCR from the 5' RACE reads. Seen here are more than 800,000 distinct CDR3 sequences, more than 25% observed once, and the top ten hold roughly 17%. The V gene lost 6 bases and the J gene lost 6 bases, with 13 bases spanning the gap. The CDR3 contains 12 residues. From germline, CDR1 is DFQATT and CDR2 SNEGSKA (reference sequence).

The sample consisted of blood. The J gene is TRBJ2-3, the V gene TRBV20-1, with no clear D. The clonotype was recovered from a woman at least 80 years old in good health. CDR3 bases: TGCAGTGCGCCAAGTCCGGCGGATACGCAGTATTTT. Protein: CSAPSPADTQYF.